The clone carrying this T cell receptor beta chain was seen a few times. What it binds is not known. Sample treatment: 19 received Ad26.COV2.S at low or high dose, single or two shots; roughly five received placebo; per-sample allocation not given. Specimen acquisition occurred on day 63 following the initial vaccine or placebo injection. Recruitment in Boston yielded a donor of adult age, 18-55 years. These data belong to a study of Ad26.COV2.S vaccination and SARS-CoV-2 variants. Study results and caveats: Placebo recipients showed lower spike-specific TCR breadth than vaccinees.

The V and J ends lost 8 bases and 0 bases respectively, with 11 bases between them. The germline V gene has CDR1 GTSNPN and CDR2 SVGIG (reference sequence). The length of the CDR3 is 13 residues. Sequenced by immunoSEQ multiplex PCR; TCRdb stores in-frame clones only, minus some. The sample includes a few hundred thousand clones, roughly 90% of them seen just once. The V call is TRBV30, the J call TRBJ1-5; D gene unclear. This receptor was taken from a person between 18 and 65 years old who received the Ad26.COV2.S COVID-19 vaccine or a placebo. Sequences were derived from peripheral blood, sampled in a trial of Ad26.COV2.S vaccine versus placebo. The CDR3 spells CALGLDSNQPQHF. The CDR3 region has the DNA TGTGCCCTAGGTCTGGATAGCAATCAGCCCCAGCATTTT.